These T cell receptor beta chains were read from a single sample in a study of a mutant IDH1 vaccine in newly diagnosed glioma. Their antigens are not known. Sequencing was performed with immunoSEQ multiplex PCR; in TCRdb, only in-frame clones are kept and a portion is missing. The sample carries some 33,000 clones, over 65% recorded once. Source: PBMCs, taken from a glioma patient whose treatment included an IDH1 peptide vaccine. All receptors derive from a man aged 25 to 40 with glioma. Both conserved end residues are part of each CDR3. The D gene is left open where the match is weak. The size entry is marked missing in some rows and otherwise reads once, few, many or a size class.

V gene	J gene	D gene	clone size	CDR3 DNA	CDR3 protein
TRBV7-8	TRBJ2-3	NA	once	TGTGCCAGCAGCTTCTCGGCAGATACGCAGTATTTT	CASSFSADTQYF
TRBV30	TRBJ1-5	NA	NA	TGTGCCTGGAGTGTCAGGGAGAATCAGCCCCAGCATTTT	CAWSVRENQPQHF
TRBV19	TRBJ1-5	NA	NA	TGTGCCAGTAGCACAATTTGGGGTCAGCCCCAGCATTTT	CASSTIWGQPQHF
TRBV7-8	TRBJ2-7	NA	once	TGTGCCAGCAGCTCGATTATTGGGGGCTCTTACGAGCAGTACTTC	CASSSIIGGSYEQYF
TRBV5-1	TRBJ2-7	NA	NA	TGCGCCAGCAGCTTGGAAGTGACGTTTGACTCCTACGAGCAGTACTTC	CASSLEVTFDSYEQYF
TRBV4-1	TRBJ2-7	NA	NA	TGCGCCAGCAGCCAAGTCAGGGATTACGCCTACGAGCAGTACTTC	CASSQVRDYAYEQYF
TRBV27	TRBJ2-7	NA	once	TGTGCCAGCAGTTTACAGCCTAACAGATTATACGAGCAGTACTTC	CASSLQPNRLYEQYF
TRBV7-8	TRBJ2-5	NA	NA	TGTGCCAGCAGCTTAGCCAGGCAAGAGACCCAGTACTTC	CASSLARQETQYF
TRBV27	TRBJ2-3	TRBD2	NA	TGTGCCAGCAGTCCGACCGGGACTAGCGGAACAGATACGCAGTATTTT	CASSPTGTSGTDTQYF
TRBV5-4	TRBJ2-7	NA	NA	TGTGCCAGCAGCTTGGTGGGGACCTCCTACGAGCAGTACTTC	CASSLVGTSYEQYF
TRBV15	TRBJ2-1	NA	NA	TGTGCCACCAGCAGAGACCCGGCGGGTGAGCAGTTCTTC	CATSRDPAGEQFF
TRBV6-1	TRBJ1-2	TRBD1	NA	TGTGCCAGCAGGCGGGACAGGAGTTTTAACTATGGCTACACCTTC	CASRRDRSFNYGYTF
TRBV5-4	TRBJ2-2	TRBD1	NA	TGTGCCAGCAGCTTCGACAGGGGGCGAGAGCTGTTTTTT	CASSFDRGRELFF
TRBV27	TRBJ2-7	TRBD2	NA	TGTGCCAGCAGTCGCGGGAGGGCCTACGAGCAGTACTTC	CASSRGRAYEQYF
TRBV10-3	TRBJ1-5	TRBD1	NA	TGTGCCATCAGTGGGACTCCGGGACAGGGGTCCGATCAGCCCCAGCATTTT	CAISGTPGQGSDQPQHF